A selection of T cell receptor beta chains follows, all from one sample in a study of STAT3 mutations in large granular lymphocyte leukemia. Using immunoSEQ multiplex PCR, the repertoire was profiled, and TCRdb retains in-frame clones only, with some absent. The table lists around 10,000 clones, around nine tenths of them singletons. The sample consisted of peripheral blood mononuclear cells. The origin of the receptors is a man in his fifties or sixties with T-cell large granular lymphocyte leukemia. Some clones in this sample may be carry-over from other donors' samples. Both conserved end residues are part of each CDR3. The D gene is left open where the match is weak.

D gene,V gene,J gene,CDR3 DNA,CDR3 protein
NA,TRBV28,TRBJ1-5,TGTGCCAGCAGTTTAATTCAGGTGGGTCAGCCCCAGCATTTT,CASSLIQVGQPQHF
TRBD2,TRBV30,TRBJ2-2,TGTGCCTCCTCAAGGGGACTAGCGGGAGCTACCGGGGAGCTGTTTTTT,CASSRGLAGATGELFF
TRBD1,TRBV5-4,TRBJ2-3,TGTGCCAGCAGCTTGGGGGACAGGGCAGGGAGAGATACGCAGTATTTT,CASSLGDRAGRDTQYF
NA,TRBV19,TRBJ2-7,TGTGCCAGTAGTATAAGTATCCAGGTCTACGAGCAGTACTTC,CASSISIQVYEQYF
NA,TRBV7-2,TRBJ2-3,TGTGCCAGCAGCCCCAACAGGGTTACGCAGTATTTT,CASSPNRVTQYF
TRBD1,TRBV18,TRBJ2-1,TGTGCCAGCTCACCGGGACAGGGCTACAATGAGCAGTTCTTC,CASSPGQGYNEQFF
NA,TRBV5-1,TRBJ1-1,TGCGCCAGCAGCTTGGCCGCGGCGGAGAACACTGAAGCTTTCTTT,CASSLAAAENTEAFF
NA,TRBV6-1,TRBJ1-2,TGTGCCAGCAGTCTGGCCGCGCACTATGGCTACACCTTC,CASSLAAHYGYTF
NA,TRBV7-2,TRBJ1-2,TGTGCCTCCCCGTCAGGGTTGGGTGGCTACACCTTC,CASPSGLGGYTF
NA,TRBV30,TRBJ1-1,TGTGCCTGGTCGTTAGGGGGGGTAGGGATTCTGGACACTGAAGCTTTCTTT,CAWSLGGVGILDTEAFF